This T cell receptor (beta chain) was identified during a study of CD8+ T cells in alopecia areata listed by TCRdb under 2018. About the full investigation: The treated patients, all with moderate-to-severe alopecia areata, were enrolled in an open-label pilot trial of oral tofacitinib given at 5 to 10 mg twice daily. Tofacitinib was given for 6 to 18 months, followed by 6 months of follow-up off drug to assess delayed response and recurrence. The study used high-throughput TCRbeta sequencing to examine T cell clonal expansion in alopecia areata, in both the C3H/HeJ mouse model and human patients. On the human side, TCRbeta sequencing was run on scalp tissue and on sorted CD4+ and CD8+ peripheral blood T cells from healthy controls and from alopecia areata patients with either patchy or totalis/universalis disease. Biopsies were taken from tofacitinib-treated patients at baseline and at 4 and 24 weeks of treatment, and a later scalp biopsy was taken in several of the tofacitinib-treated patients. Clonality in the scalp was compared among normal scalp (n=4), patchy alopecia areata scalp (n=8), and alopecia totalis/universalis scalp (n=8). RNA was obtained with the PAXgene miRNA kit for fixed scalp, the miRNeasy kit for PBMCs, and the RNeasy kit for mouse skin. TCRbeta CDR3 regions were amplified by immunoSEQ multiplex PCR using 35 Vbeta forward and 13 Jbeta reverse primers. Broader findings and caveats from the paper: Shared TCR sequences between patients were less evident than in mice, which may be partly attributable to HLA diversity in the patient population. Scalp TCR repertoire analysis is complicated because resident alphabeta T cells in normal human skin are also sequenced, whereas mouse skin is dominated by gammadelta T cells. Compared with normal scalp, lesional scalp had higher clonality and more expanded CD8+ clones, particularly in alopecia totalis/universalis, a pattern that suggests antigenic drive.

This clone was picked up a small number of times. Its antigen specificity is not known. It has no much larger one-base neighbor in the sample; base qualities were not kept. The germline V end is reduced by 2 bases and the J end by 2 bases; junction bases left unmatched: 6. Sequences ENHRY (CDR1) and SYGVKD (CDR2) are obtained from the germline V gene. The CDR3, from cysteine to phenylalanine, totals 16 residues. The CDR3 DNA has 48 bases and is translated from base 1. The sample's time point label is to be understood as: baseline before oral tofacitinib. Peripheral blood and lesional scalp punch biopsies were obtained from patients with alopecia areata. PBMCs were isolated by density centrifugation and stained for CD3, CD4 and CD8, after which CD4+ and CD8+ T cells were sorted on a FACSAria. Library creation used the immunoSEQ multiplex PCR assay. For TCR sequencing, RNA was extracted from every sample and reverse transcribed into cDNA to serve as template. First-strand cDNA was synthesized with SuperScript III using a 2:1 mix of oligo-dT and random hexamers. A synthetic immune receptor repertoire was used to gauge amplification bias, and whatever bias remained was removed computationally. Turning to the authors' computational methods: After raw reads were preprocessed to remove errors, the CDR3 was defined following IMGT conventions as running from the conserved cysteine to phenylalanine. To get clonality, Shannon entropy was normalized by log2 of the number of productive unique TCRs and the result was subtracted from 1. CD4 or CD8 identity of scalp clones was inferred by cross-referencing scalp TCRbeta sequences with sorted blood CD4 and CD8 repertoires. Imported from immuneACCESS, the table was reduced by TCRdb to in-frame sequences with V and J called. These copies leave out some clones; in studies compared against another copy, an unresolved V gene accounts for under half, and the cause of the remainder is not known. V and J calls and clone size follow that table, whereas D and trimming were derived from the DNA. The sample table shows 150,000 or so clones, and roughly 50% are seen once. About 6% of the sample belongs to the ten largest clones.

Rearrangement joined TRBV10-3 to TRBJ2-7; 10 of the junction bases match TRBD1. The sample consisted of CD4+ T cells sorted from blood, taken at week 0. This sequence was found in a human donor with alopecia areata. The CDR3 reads CAISEAVGTGAYEQYF. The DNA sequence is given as TGTGCCATCAGTGAGGCCGTCGGGACAGGGGCCTACGAGCAGTACTTC.